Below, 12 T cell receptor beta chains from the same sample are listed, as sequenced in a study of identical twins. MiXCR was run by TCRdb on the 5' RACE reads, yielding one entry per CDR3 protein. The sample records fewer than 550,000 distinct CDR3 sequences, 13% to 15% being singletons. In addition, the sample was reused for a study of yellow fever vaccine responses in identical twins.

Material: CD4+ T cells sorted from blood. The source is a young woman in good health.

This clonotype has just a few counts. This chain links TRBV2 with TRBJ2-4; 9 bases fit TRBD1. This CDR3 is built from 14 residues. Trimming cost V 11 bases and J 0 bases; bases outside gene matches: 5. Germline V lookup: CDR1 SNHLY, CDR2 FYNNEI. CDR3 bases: TGTGCCTGCCGACAGGGGGTAGCCAAAAACATTCAGTACTTC. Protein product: CACRQGVAKNIQYF.

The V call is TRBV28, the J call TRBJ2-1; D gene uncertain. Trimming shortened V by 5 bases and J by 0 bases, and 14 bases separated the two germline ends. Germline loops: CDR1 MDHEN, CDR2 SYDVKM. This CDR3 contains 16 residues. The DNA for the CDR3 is TGTGCCAGCAGTACCCCTGGTCGGGCCTCCTACAATGAGCAGTTCTTC. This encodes CASSTPGRASYNEQFF. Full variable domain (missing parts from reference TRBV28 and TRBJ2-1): DVKVTQSSRYLVKRTGEKVFLECVQDMDHENMFWYRQDPGLGLRLIYFSYDVKMKEKGDIPEGYSVSREKKERFSLILESASTNQTSMYLCASSTPGRASYNEQFFGPGTRLTVL.

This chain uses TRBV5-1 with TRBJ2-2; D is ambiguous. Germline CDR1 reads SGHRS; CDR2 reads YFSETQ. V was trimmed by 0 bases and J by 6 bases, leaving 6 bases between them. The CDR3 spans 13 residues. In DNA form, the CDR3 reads TGCGCCAGCAGCTTGGCCTCTTCCGGGGAGCTGTTTTTT. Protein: CASSLASSGELFF.

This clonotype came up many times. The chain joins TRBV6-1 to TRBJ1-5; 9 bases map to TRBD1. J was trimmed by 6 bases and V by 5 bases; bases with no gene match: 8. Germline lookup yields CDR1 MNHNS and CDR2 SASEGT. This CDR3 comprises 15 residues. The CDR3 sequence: CASSLRQGGSQPQHF. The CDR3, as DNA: TGTGCCAGCAGTCTAAGACAGGGGGGAAGTCAGCCCCAGCATTTT.

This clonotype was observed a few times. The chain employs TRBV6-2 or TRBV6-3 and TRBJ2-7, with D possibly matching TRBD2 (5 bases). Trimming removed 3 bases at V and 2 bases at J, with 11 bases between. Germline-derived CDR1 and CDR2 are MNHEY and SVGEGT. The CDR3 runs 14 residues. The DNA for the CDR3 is TGTGCCAGCAGTTATCCCGACGGGACCTACGAGCAGTACGTC. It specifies CASSYPDGTYEQYV.

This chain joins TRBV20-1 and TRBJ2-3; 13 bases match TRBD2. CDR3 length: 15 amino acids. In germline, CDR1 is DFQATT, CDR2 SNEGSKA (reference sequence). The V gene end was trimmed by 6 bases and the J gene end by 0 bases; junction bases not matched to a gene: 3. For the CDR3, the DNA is TGCAGTGCGGAGACTAGCGGGGGGAGCACAGATACGCAGTATTTT. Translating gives CSAETSGGSTDTQYF.

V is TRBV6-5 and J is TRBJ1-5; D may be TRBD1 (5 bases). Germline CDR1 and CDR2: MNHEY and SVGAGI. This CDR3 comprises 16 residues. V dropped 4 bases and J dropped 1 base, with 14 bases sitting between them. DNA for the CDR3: TGTGCCAGCAGTTCATCCGGGACCGGGAGCAATCAGCCCCAGCATTTT. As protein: CASSSSGTGSNQPQHF.

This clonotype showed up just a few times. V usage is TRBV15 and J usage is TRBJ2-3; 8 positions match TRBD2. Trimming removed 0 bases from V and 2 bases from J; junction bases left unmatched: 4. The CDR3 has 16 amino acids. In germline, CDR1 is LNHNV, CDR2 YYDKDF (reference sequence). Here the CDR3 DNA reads TGTGCCACCAGCAGAGAAGCGGGAGCCACCACAGATACGCAGTATTTT. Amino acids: CATSREAGATTDTQYF.

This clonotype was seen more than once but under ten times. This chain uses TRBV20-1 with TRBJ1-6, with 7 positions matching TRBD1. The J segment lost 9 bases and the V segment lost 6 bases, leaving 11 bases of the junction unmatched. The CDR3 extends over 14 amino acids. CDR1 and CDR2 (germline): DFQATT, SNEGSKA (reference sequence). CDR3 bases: TGCAGTGCCGAGGAGACAGGGAGGGGTTCACCCCTCCACTTT. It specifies CSAEETGRGSPLHF.

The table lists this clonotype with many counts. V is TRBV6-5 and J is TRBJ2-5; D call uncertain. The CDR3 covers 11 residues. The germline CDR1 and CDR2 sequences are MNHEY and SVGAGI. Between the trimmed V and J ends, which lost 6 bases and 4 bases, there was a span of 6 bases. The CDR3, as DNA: TGTGCCAGCAGGCACGCAGAGACCCAGTACTTC. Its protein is CASRHAETQYF.

The CDR3 DNA reads as TGTGCCAGCAGCTCACCGCCACGCCAGGGGACAGATACGCAGTATTTT. Its translation is CASSSPPRQGTDTQYF. This sequence joins TRBV11-3 and TRBJ2-3, with D tentatively TRBD1 (6 bases). Germline CDR1 reads SGHNT; CDR2 reads YENEEA. V lost 4 bases and J lost 3, with 17 bases in between. The CDR3 is 16 residues long.

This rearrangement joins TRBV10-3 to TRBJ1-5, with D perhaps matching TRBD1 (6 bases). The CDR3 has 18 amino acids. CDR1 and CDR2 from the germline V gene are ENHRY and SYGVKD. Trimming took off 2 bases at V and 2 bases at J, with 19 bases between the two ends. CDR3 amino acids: CAISERVGGDPRNQPQHF. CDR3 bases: TGTGCCATCAGTGAGCGGGTCGGGGGCGACCCCCGCAATCAGCCCCAGCATTTT.